This entry concerns a single TCR beta chain. This clone's antigen is unknown. No much larger clone is present one base from it, and per-base qualities are unavailable. This entry is derived from a study of blood T cell repertoires in COVID-19 (dated by TCRdb to 2020 to 2022). The study in broad terms: Samples from collaborators originated in the United States, Italy and Spain and spanned both the acute and convalescent phases of COVID-19. The material from the prospective study consisted of cDNA or gDNA derived from T cells, B-cell-depleted T cells, or PBMCs. Deeply sampled blood TCRbeta repertoires from subjects exposed to, actively infected with, or recovered from COVID-19 were included in the dataset. The repertoires were made available in a free public database intended to serve as a resource for research on the immune response to SARS-CoV-2. The samples were drawn from the first 160 participants of the ongoing ImmuneRACE study and from over a thousand subjects provided by 6 global collaborators. The sample metadata nearly always contained a de-identified subject ID, COVID-19 status, age in years and sex. Where available, HLA class I and class II types were obtained from metadata supplied by the sample provider rather than from assay-based typing. Study-level results and caveats: The amount of clinical and demographic metadata varied by source and participant and was provided uncurated.

CDR1 SNHLY and CDR2 FYNNEI are derived from the germline V gene. Here V drops 4 bases and J drops 8 bases, and the junction holds 7 bases not matched to any gene. Its CDR3 holds 14 amino acids, cysteine through phenylalanine. Of all the DNA, just the CDR3 is kept, 42 bases in frame from base 1. TCRbeta CDR3 regions were amplified from genomic DNA using the immunoSEQ Assay, a bias-controlled multiplex PCR. Per the authors' processing: The number of nucleated cells in each sample was estimated from the amplification of reference gene primers within the assay. Sequence reads were collapsed and filtered to measure the absolute abundance of every unique TCRbeta CDR3 rearrangement. For each sample, productive Simpson clonality was calculated as the square root of Simpson's diversity index over productive rearrangements. Held by TCRdb, this immuneACCESS table contains in-frame sequences only and omits some clones. Under half of the omission traces to an unresolved V gene where checked; the cause of the rest is unknown. Clone size and the V and J calls come from that table; the DNA yielded D and trimming. A total of roughly 250,000 clones appear in this sample, about 90% of them only once. The leading ten clones occupy around 3.5% of the sample.

Each collaborating institution followed its own protocols to collect whole blood in K2EDTA tubes. For TCRbeta analysis, collaborators shipped samples in one of three forms: frozen whole blood, isolated PBMCs, or DNA extracted from either of those sample types. The sequenced sample was peripheral blood. The rearrangement combines TRBV2 with TRBJ2-1; 8 middle bases align to TRBD1. This clonotype originated in a woman in her thirties or forties with acute or convalescent COVID-19. In nucleotides, the sequence is TGTGCCAGCAGTGGCCCAGGGGGCCCCTATGAGCAGTTCTTC. This sequence encodes CASSGPGGPYEQFF.